Given below is one T cell receptor beta chain in context. As yet, its antigen is unknown. This entry is derived from a study of monozygotic twins with inflammatory bowel disease. Notes on the study in general: Discordant twins showed the same repertoire similarity as concordant twins, possibly from limited power. Extra variability in the repertoires of patients may have come from differing immunosuppressive treatments.

The authors ran two nested PCRs of approximately 17 and 9 cycles on TCRalpha and TCRbeta cDNA. TCRdb reprocessed the 5' RACE reads; each CDR3 protein has one entry and no DNA is given. The repertoire shows some 450,000 distinct CDR3 sequences; the top ten hold roughly 2.2%. Per germline, CDR1 KGHSH and CDR2 LQKENI. The length of the CDR3 is 14 residues. The sequence came from a human donor with ulcerative colitis or Crohn's disease, or a healthy co-twin of an affected twin (not recorded which). J is TRBJ1-2 and V is TRBV18; checking the TCRdb D call of TRBD1 is not possible without DNA. The source material was blood. CDR3 loop: CASSPLQGDYGYTF.